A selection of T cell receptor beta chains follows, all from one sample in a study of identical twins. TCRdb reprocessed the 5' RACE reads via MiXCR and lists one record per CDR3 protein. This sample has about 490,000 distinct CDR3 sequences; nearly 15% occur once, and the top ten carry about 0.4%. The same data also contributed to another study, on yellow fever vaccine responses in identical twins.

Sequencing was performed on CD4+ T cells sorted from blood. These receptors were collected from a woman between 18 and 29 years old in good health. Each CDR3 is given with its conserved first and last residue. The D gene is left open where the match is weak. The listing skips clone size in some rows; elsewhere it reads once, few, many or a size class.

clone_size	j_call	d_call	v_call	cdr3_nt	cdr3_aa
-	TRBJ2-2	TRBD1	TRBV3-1	TGTGCCAGCAGCCAAAGCGGGACAGGGGTCGTCGGGGAGCTGTTTTTT	CASSQSGTGVVGELFF
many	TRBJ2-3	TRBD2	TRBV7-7	TGTGCCAGCAGCCAAGGACTAGCGGGAAGCACAGATACGCAGTATTTT	CASSQGLAGSTDTQYF
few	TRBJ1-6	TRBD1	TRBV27	TGTGCCAGCAGTTTAGGGGCGACAGGGGTATATTCACCCCTCCACTTT	CASSLGATGVYSPLHF
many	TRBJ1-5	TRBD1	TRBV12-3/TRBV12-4	TGTGCCAGCAGTCCCGAGGGGGCATACGCTATCAGCCCCCAGCATTTT	CASSPEGAYAISPQHF
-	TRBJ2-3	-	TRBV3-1	TGTGCCAGCAGCCATGCGGTAATGACCGATACGCAGTATTTT	CASSHAVMTDTQYF
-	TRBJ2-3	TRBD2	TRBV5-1	TGCGCCAGCAGCTCCGGACTAGCGGGGGGATCAGATACGCAGTATTTT	CASSSGLAGGSDTQYF
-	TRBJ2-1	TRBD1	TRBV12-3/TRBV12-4	TGTGCCAGCAGTCGATCCGGGACAGGGAACAATGAGCAGTTCTTC	CASSRSGTGNNEQFF
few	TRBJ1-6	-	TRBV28	TGTGCCAGCAGCACAGGACAGTTCAGCTCCTATAATTCACCCCTCCACTTT	CASSTGQFSSYNSPLHF
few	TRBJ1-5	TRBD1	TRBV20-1	TGCAGTGCTAGAGATGGGACAGCTAGCAATCAGCCCCAGCATTTT	CSARDGTASNQPQHF
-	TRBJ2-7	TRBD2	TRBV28	TGTGCCAGCAACCTCAGCGGGAGATTTTATAGGGAGCAGTACTTC	CASNLSGRFYREQYF
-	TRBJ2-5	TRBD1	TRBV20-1	TGCAGTGCTAGTCTGGGACAGGGAATCCAAGAGACCCAGTACTTC	CSASLGQGIQETQYF
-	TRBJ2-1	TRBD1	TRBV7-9	TGTGCCAGCAGCTTTGGGGACAGGGGGCGCAATGAGCAGTTCTTC	CASSFGDRGRNEQFF
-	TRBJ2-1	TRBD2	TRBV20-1	TGCAGTGCTAGAGGGACTAGCGCTGGAGAGCAGTTCTTC	CSARGTSAGEQFF
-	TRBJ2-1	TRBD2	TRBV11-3	TGTGCCAGCAGCGGCAGACTAGCGGGAGGGCCTGAGCAGTTCTTC	CASSGRLAGGPEQFF
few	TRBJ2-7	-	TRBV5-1	TGCGCCAGCAGCTTGTACCCGAGTGGATCCTACGAGCAGTACTTC	CASSLYPSGSYEQYF
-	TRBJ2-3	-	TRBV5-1	TGCGCCAGCAGCTTGATTACGACGACAGATACGCAGTATTTT	CASSLITTTDTQYF
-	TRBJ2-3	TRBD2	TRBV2	TGTGCCAGCAGAACCCAGACTAGCAGAATCACAGATACGCAGTATTTT	CASRTQTSRITDTQYF
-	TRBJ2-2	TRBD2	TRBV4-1	TGCGCCAGCAGCCAAGCCCCTCGACTAGCGGGAATAAACACCGGGGAGCTGTTTTTT	CASSQAPRLAGINTGELFF
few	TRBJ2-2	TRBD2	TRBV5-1	TGCGCCAGCAGCGGGGGACTAGCGGGATACGGGGAGCTGTTTTTT	CASSGGLAGYGELFF
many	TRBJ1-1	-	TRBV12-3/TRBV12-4	TGTGCCAGCAACTTGGACAGTTTGAACACTGAAGCTTTCTTT	CASNLDSLNTEAFF
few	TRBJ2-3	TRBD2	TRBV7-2	TGTGCCAGCATGCCTGCGGGACTAACATCCACAGATACGCAGTATTTT	CASMPAGLTSTDTQYF
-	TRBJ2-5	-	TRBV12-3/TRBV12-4	TGTGCCAGCAGTTTAGCCGGGATATACCAAGAGACCCAGTACTTC	CASSLAGIYQETQYF